One sample yielded the 9 T cell receptor beta chains listed below, sequenced in a study of T cells in Graves' hyperthyroidism and ophthalmopathy. RNA transcripts yielded amplified TCR beta CDR3 regions. The TCR CDR3 was amplified in a first-round RT-PCR using the HTBI primer set. MiXCR, run by TCRdb on the multiplex PCR reads, gives a single entry per CDR3 protein. The sample comprises almost 600,000 distinct CDR3 sequences, just over 45% of which are singletons, and around 7.7% rests with the top ten. Sequences were obtained from peripheral blood or thyroid tissue (not recorded which). These receptors came from a woman aged 18-30 years with Graves' hyperthyroidism.

This clonotype was seen at least ten times. This rearrangement joins TRBV2 to TRBJ1-4; D perhaps matches TRBD1 (6 bases). The V end lost 6 bases, the J end lost 6 bases, and 23 bases lay between the germline ends. This CDR3 comprises 17 residues. Germline CDR1 SNHLY, CDR2 FYNNEI. CDR3 sequence reads: CASSQQGLGVRDEKLFF. DNA for the CDR3: TGTGCCAGCAGCCAACAGGGACTTGGCGTTCGGGATGAAAAACTGTTTTTT.

The J gene is TRBJ1-2, the V gene TRBV20-1, with 12 bases fitting TRBD1. Germline CDR1 DFQATT, CDR2 SNEGSKA (reference sequence). CDR3 length: 12 amino acids. With V trimmed by 3 bases and J by 8 bases, 1 base remained unmatched. The CDR3 sequence: CSASGTGGGYTF. In DNA form, the CDR3 reads TGCAGTGCTAGTGGGACAGGGGGCGGCTACACCTTC.

A few counts support this clonotype. This sequence joins TRBV7-6 and TRBJ2-7; no reliable D call. V dropped 1 base and J dropped 0 bases, with 13 bases sitting between them. CDR1 and CDR2 from the germline V gene are SGHVS and FNYEAQ. This CDR3 has 16 residues. CDR3 loop: CASSLEPSLFSYEQYF. CDR3 DNA: TGTGCCAGCAGCTTAGAGCCCAGCCTCTTCTCCTACGAGCAGTACTTC. Full variable domain (outside the CDR3, taken from reference TRBV7-6 and TRBJ2-7): GAGVSQSPRYKVTKRGQDVALRCDPISGHVSLYWYRQALGQGPEFLTYFNYEAQQDKSGLPNDRFSAERPEGSISTLTIQRTEQRDSAMYRCASSLEPSLFSYEQYFGPGTRLTVT.

The chain uses TRBV6-5 and TRBJ2-7, with unresolved D. Per the germline V gene, CDR1 is MNHEY and CDR2 is SVGAGI. The V and J ends lost 7 bases and 5 bases respectively, with 15 bases between them. This CDR3 contains 13 residues. Here the CDR3 DNA reads TGTGCCAGCACCCGGGCTATCCGGGACGAGCAGTACTTC. It is translated as CASTRAIRDEQYF.

This chain links TRBV7-2 with TRBJ1-1; the D gene is possibly TRBD1 (6 bases). The germline V gene encodes CDR1 SGHTA and CDR2 FQGNSA. CDR3 size: 14 residues. The ends were cut back, 5 bases at V and 4 bases at J, with 14 bases in the middle. The CDR3 DNA reads as TGTGCCAGCAGCCCGAAGGGGGGGTCCACTGAAGCTTTCTTT. Amino acids: CASSPKGGSTEAFF.

The chain has TRBV29-1 and TRBJ1-1; a weak D match, TRBD1 (6 bases). Trimming removed 3 bases at V and 5 bases at J, with 10 bases between. CDR1 SQVTM and CDR2 ANQGSEA come from the germline V gene. This CDR3 is built from 12 residues. The CDR3 DNA is TGCAGCGTTGACCCCACAGGGACTGAAGCTTTCTTT. Encoded protein: CSVDPTGTEAFF.

The chain couples TRBV2 to TRBJ2-3; the D gene is possibly TRBD1 (5 bases). The CDR3 runs 14 residues. Germline V gene sequence: CDR1 SNHLY, CDR2 FYNNEI. V shed 9 bases and J shed 2 bases, with 15 bases lying between them. CDR3 sequence: CARTLRVNTDTQYF. The CDR3 bases are TGTGCCAGGACTCTCAGGGTGAACACAGATACGCAGTATTTT.

Ten or more counts support this clonotype. The chain joins TRBV27 to TRBJ1-4; maybe TRBD1 (5 bases). V gave up 3 bases and J gave up 10 bases, with 9 bases separating them. The CDR3 covers 12 residues. Germline CDR1 MNHEY, CDR2 SMNVEV (reference sequence). For the CDR3, the DNA is TGTGCCAGCAGTTTCGGGGCGGGAAAACTGTTTTTT. This sequence encodes CASSFGAGKLFF.

This clonotype was detected ten times or more. The chain employs TRBV2 and TRBJ1-5; the D is unclear. The CDR3 totals 13 residues. CDR1 and CDR2 (germline): SNHLY, FYNNEI. Trimming pared 3 bases from V and 3 bases from J, leaving 6 bases between. CDR3 residues: CASSDSFNQPQHF. CDR3 in DNA: TGTGCCAGCAGTGACAGTTTCAATCAGCCCCAGCATTTT.